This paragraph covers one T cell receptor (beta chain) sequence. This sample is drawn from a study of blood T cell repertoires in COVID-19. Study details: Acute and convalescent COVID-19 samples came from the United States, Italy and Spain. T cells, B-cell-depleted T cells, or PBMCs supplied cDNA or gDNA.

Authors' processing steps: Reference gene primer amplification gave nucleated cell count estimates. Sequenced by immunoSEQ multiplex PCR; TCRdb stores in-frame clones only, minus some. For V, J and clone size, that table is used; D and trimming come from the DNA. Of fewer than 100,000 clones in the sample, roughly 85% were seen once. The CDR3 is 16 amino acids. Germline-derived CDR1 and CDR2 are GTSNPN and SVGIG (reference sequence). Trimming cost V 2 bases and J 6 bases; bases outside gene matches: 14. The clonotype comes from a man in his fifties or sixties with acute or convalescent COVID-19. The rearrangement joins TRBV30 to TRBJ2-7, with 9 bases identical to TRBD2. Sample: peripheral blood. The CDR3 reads CAWSTRGVAGAGEQYF. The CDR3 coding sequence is TGTGCCTGGAGTACTCGGGGGGTAGCGGGAGCTGGCGAGCAGTACTTC.